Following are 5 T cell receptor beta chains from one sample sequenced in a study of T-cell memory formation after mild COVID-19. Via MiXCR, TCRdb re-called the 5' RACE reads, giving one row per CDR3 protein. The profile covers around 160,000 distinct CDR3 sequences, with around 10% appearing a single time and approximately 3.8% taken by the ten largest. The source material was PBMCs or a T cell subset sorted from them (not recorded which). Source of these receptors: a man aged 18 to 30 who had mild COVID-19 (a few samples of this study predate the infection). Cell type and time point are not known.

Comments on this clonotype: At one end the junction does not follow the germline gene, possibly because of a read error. CDR3 in amino acids: CAGRPDPNTEAFF. Written as DNA, the CDR3 is TGTGCCGGCAGGCCGGACCCGAACACTGAAGCTTTCTTT. V is TRBV25-1 and J is TRBJ1-1; D not certain. The germline V gene has CDR1 MGHDK and CDR2 SYGVNS. This CDR3 is 13 amino acids long.

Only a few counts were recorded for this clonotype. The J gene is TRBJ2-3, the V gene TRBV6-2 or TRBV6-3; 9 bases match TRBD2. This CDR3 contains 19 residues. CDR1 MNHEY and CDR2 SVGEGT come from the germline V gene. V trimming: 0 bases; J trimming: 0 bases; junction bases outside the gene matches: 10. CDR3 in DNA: TGTGCCAGCAGTTACTCGAAGGCGGGGGGGCCCACTAGCACAGATACGCAGTATTTT. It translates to CASSYSKAGGPTSTDTQYF.

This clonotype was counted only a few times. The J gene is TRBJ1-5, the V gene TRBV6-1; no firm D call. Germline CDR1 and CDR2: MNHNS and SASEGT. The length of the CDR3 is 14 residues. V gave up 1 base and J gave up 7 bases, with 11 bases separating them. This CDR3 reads CASSEVWGGQPQHF. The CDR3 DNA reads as TGTGCCAGCAGTGAAGTGTGGGGAGGGCAGCCCCAGCATTTT.

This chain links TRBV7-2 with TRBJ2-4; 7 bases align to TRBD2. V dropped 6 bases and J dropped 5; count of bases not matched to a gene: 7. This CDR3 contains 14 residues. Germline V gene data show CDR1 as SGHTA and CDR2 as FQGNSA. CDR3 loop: CASRYTLAENIQYF. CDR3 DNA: TGTGCCAGCAGATATACCCTAGCGGAAAACATTCAGTACTTC. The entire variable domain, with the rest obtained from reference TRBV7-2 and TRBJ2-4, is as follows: GAGVSQSPSNKVTEKGKDVELRCDPISGHTALYWYRQSLGQGLEFLIYFQGNSAPDKSGLPSDRFSAERTGGSVSTLTIQRTQQEDSAVYLCASRYTLAENIQYFGAGTRLSVL.

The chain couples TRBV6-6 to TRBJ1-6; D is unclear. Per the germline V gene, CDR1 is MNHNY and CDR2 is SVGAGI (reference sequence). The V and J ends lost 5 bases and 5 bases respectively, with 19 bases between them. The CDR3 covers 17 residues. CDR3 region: CASSTPDGRLDNSPLHF. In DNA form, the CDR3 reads TGTGCCAGCAGTACCCCGGACGGGAGACTTGATAATTCACCCCTCCACTTT.